This note documents a single TCR beta chain sequence. A multiplex PCR was run with 60 Vbeta primers and 13 Jbeta primers. Method: immunoSEQ multiplex PCR; TCRdb's copy keeps in-frame clones and lacks some. The sample records about 200,000 clones, under 85% being singletons. In germline, CDR1 is MDHEN, CDR2 SYDVKM. V shed 3 bases and J shed 7 bases, with 12 bases lying between them. This CDR3 is built from 13 residues. The sample is drawn from a study of cytomegalovirus exposure and HLA in healthy donors. Study background: For the approximately 400 genotyped donors, roughly 81% fell within the Caucasian-associated ancestry cluster.

Sequencing was performed on PBMCs. The V call is TRBV28, the J call TRBJ1-1; the D gene is possibly TRBD1 (5 bases). This clonotype was obtained from a man aged 50 or older in good health and CMV-seronegative. This CDR3 reads CASSFSGNHEAFF. CDR3 coding DNA: TGTGCCAGCAGTTTCTCAGGGAACCATGAAGCTTTCTTT.